These 13 T cell receptor beta chains share one sample of origin, sequenced in a study of T cell repertoires in cytomegalovirus infection. MiXCR, applied by TCRdb to the reads, yields one record per CDR3 protein. The table includes some 400,000 distinct CDR3 sequences, roughly 30% detected once. The sample taken for sequencing was PBMCs. These receptors came from a human donor in good health (CMV status not recorded). Some clones in this sample may be carry-over from other donors' samples.

The gene calls are TRBV3-1 and TRBJ1-4, with D unclear. The CDR3 sequence is 13 residues long. Trimming left V 5 bases short and J 5 bases short, with 9 bases between. Germline V gives CDR1 LGHDT, CDR2 YNNKEL (reference sequence). CDR3 bases: TGTGCCAGCAGCGTTACCTCAAATGAAAAACTGTTTTTT. Translated, it gives CASSVTSNEKLFF.

A remark on this clonotype: It may be a read error: a sequence one base away is much more abundant. V and J are TRBV7-8 and TRBJ2-1, with D perhaps matching TRBD1 (6 bases). Near its end, the DNA agrees better with TRBJ2-7, so the J call may be wrong. This CDR3 has 16 residues. The germline V gene encodes CDR1 SGHVS and CDR2 FQNEAQ. This CDR3 reads CASSWGQSLSYNEQYF. The CDR3 nucleotides read TGTGCCAGCAGCTGGGGACAATCGCTCTCCTACAATGAGCAGTACTTC.

Remarks on this clonotype: It may be a read error: a sequence one base away is much more abundant. The chain combines TRBV6-6 with TRBJ1-1; D is perhaps TRBD1 (6 bases). V shed 11 bases and J shed 6 bases, with 13 bases lying between them. CDR1 and CDR2 from the germline V gene are MNHNY and SVGAGI (reference sequence). This CDR3 is 11 amino acids long. CDR3 sequence: CARKTGPEAFF. The CDR3, as DNA: TGTGCCCGCAAAACAGGGCCTGAAGCTTTCTTT.

This clonotype was observed many times. The chain has TRBV7-2 and TRBJ2-1; 12 bases are shared with TRBD2. Trimming took 3 bases from V and 0 from J; bases not matched to a gene: 18. CDR3 length: 22 amino acids. Germline loops: CDR1 SGHTA, CDR2 FQGNSA. The CDR3 spells CASSFPNLGTSGSLISYNEQFF. CDR3 sequence (DNA): TGTGCCAGCAGCTTCCCCAACCTCGGGACTAGCGGGTCCCTTATCTCCTACAATGAGCAGTTCTTC. The full variable domain, in which reference TRBV7-2 and TRBJ2-1 provide the parts outside the CDR3, is GAGVSQSPSNKVTEKGKDVELRCDPISGHTALYWYRQSLGQGLEFLIYFQGNSAPDKSGLPSDRFSAERTGGSVSTLTIQRTQQEDSAVYLCASSFPNLGTSGSLISYNEQFFGPGTRLTVL.

The chain couples TRBV19 to TRBJ1-1; tentative D call: TRBD1 (5 bases). V lost 5 bases to trimming and J lost 0 bases, with 10 bases between them. The CDR3 is 14 residues long. CDR1 and CDR2 (germline): LNHDA, SQIVND (reference sequence). The CDR3 protein is CASSSTAMNTEAFF. The CDR3 bases are TGTGCCAGTAGTTCGACAGCTATGAACACTGAAGCTTTCTTT.

As concerns this clonotype: Lacking the conserved final phenylalanine or tryptophan, this CDR3 likely reflects a read error. This chain uses TRBV12-3 or TRBV12-4 with TRBJ1-3, with D possibly being TRBD1 (5 bases). The CDR3 consists of 14 residues. Trimming removed 0 bases from V and 3 bases from J, with 6 bases in between. The CDR3 nucleotides read TGTGCCAGCAGTTTAGCGACAGATGGAAACACCATATATTCT. It specifies CASSLATDGNTIYS.

Many counts were recorded for this clonotype. The rearrangement joins TRBV25-1 to TRBJ2-3; 9 bases fit TRBD2. Germline CDR1 and CDR2: MGHDK and SYGVNS. The CDR3 has 16 amino acids. Germline trimming cut 4 bases from V and 1 base from J; bases unmatched to any gene: 6. The CDR3 region is CASSGGLAFGTDTQYF. The CDR3 DNA reads as TGTGCCAGCAGTGGAGGACTAGCGTTCGGCACAGATACGCAGTATTTT.

The chain recombines TRBV19 with TRBJ1-1; D perhaps matches TRBD1 (5 bases). Per germline, CDR1 LNHDA and CDR2 SQIVND (reference sequence). CDR3 length equals 14 residues. The V end was cut by 4 bases, the J end by 8 bases, with 17 bases between. DNA of the CDR3: TGTGCCAGTAGTAGGGGCGACAGAACCTTCGAAGCTTTCTTT. This encodes CASSRGDRTFEAFF.

This clonotype was seen ten or more times. The chain couples TRBV7-2 to TRBJ1-1; D is uncertain. The V and J ends lost 5 bases and 7 bases respectively, with 14 bases between them. CDR3 length: 13 residues. CDR1 is SGHTA, CDR2 FQGNSA, per germline. The CDR3 DNA sequence: TGTGCCAGCAGCCCCCGGGTGGCCCTTGAAGCTTTCTTT. This codes for CASSPRVALEAFF.

In its sample, this clonotype was seen many times. The CDR3 nucleotides read TGTGCCAGCAGTAAGGTAGGGGCCTCCTACAATGAGCAGTTCTTC. Protein sequence: CASSKVGASYNEQFF. The gene calls are TRBV25-1 and TRBJ2-1; the D gene is possibly TRBD1 (5 bases). Germline V CDR1 and CDR2: MGHDK, SYGVNS. This CDR3 spans 15 amino acids. Trimming removed 5 bases from V and 0 bases from J, with 11 bases in between.

This clonotype has a single count. This sequence joins TRBV7-4 and TRBJ1-4; 9 positions agree with TRBD1. The germline V gene has CDR1 SGHVT and CDR2 SQSDAQ. This CDR3 spans 15 amino acids. V gave up 6 bases and J gave up 5 bases; unmatched junction bases: 7. CDR3 residues: CASRESDRGNEKLFF. The CDR3 DNA reads as TGTGCCAGCAGGGAGTCGGACAGGGGCAATGAAAAACTGTTTTTT. Based on the CDR3 plus reference TRBV7-4 and TRBJ1-4, the full variable domain is GAGVSQSPRYKVAKRGRDVALRCDSISGHVTLYWYRQTLGQGSEVLTYSQSDAQRDKSGRPSGRFSAERPERSVSTLKIQRTEQGDSAVYLCASRESDRGNEKLFFGSGTQLSVL.

The chain employs TRBV12-3 or TRBV12-4 and TRBJ1-1, with TRBD1 matching over 11 bases. Germline trimming cut 7 bases from V and 5 bases from J; bases unmatched to any gene: 6. The CDR3 consists of 14 residues. CDR3 residues: CASTLDRGQTEAFF. For the CDR3, the DNA is TGTGCCAGCACCTTGGACAGGGGGCAAACTGAAGCTTTCTTT.

This clonotype occurred a few times. The V and J genes are TRBV7-8 and TRBJ2-1, with TRBD1 matching 8 bases. Germline loops: CDR1 SGHVS, CDR2 FQNEAQ. Trimming removed 5 bases from V and 8 bases from J; junction bases left unmatched: 11. CDR3 size: 15 residues. The CDR3 nucleotides are TGTGCCAGCAGCCCCCCGGCCCAGGGGGCCCATGAGCAGTTCTTC. Translated, it gives CASSPPAQGAHEQFF.